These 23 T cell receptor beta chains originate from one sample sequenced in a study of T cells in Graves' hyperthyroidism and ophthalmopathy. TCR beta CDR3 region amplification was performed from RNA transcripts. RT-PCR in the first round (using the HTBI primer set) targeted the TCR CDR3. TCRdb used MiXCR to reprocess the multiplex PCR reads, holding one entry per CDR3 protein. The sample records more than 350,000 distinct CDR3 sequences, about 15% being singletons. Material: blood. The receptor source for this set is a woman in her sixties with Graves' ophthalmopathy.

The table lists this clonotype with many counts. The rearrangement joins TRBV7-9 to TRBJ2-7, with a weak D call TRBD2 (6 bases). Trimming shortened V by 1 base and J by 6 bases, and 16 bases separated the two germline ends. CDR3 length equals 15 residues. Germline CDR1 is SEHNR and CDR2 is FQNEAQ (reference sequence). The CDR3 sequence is CASSLVVAVGSEQYF. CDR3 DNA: TGTGCCAGCAGCTTAGTAGTGGCGGTCGGGAGCGAGCAGTACTTC.

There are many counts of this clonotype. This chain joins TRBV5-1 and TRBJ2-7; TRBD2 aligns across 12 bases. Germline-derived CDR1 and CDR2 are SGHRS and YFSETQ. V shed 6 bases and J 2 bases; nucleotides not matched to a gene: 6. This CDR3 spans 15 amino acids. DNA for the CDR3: TGCGCCAGCAAGCTAGCGGGAGGGAGCGCCTACGAGCAGTACTTC. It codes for CASKLAGGSAYEQYF. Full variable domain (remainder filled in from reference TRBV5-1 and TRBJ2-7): KAGVTQTPRYLIKTRGQQVTLSCSPISGHRSVSWYQQTPGQGLQFLFEYFSETQRNKGNFPGRFSGRQFSNSRSEMNVSTLELGDSALYLCASKLAGGSAYEQYFGPGTRLTVT.

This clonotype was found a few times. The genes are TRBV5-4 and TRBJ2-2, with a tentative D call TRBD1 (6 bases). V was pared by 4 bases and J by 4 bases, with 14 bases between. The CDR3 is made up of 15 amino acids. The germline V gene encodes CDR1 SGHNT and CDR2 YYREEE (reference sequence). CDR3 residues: CASSGPGQFTGELFF. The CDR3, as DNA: TGTGCCAGCAGCGGGCCGGGACAATTCACCGGGGAGCTGTTTTTT.

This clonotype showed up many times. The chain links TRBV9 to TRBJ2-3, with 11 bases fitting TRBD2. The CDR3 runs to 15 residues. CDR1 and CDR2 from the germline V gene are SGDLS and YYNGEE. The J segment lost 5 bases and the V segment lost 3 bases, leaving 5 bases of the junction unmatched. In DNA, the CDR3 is TGTGCCAGCAGCGCCTTAGCGGGAGGGAGAGATACGCAGTATTTT. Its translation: CASSALAGGRDTQYF.

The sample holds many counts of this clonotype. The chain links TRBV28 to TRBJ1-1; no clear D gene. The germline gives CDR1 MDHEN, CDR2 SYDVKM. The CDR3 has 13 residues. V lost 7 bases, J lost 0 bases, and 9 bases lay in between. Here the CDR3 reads CASTPRMNTEAFF. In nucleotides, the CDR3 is TGTGCCAGCACCCCCCGGATGAACACTGAAGCTTTCTTT.

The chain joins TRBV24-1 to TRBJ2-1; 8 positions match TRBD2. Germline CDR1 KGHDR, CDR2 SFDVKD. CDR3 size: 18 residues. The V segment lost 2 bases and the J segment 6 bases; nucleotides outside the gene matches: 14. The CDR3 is CATSDSSGSFIEPNEQFF. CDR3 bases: TGTGCCACCAGTGATTCCAGCGGGAGTTTTATCGAACCCAATGAGCAGTTCTTC.

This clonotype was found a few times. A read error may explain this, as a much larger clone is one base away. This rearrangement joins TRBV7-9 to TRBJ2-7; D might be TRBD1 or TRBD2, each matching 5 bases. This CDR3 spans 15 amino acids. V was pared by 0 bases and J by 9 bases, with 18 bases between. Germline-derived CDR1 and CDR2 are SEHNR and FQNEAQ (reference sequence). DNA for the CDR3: TGTGCCAGCAGCTTAGCCGGGACGAACCTCTTTGGGCAGTACTTC. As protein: CASSLAGTNLFGQYF. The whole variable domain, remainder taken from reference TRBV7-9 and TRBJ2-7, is DTGVSQNPRHKITKRGQNVTFRCDPISEHNRLYWYRQTLGQGPEFLTYFQNEAQLEKSRLLSDRFSAERPKGSFSTLEIQRTEQGDSAMYLCASSLAGTNLFGQYFGPGTRLTVT.

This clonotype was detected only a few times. CDR3 residues: CSAGSNPVYNEQFF. CDR3 in DNA: TGCAGTGCGGGGAGCAACCCAGTCTACAATGAGCAGTTCTTC. The chain links TRBV20-1 to TRBJ2-1; possible D gene TRBD2, 5 bases. The V gene lost 6 bases and the J gene lost 3 bases, with 15 bases spanning the gap. The CDR3 loop spans 14 amino acids. The germline gives CDR1 DFQATT, CDR2 SNEGSKA (reference sequence).

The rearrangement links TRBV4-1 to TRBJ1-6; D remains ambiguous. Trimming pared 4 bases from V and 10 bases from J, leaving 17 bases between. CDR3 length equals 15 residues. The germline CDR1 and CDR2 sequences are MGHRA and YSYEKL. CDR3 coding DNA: TGCGCCAGCAGCCCGCCTGGGGTGCCGGCCTCACCCCTCCACTTT. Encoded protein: CASSPPGVPASPLHF.

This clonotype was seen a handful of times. The CDR3: CASSSGTANYGYTF. The CDR3 coding sequence is TGTGCCAGCAGTTCCGGGACAGCTAACTATGGCTACACCTTC. V and J are TRBV19 and TRBJ1-2; 7 bases line up with TRBD1. Germline V lookup: CDR1 LNHDA, CDR2 SQIVND (reference sequence). There are 14 residues in the CDR3. J was trimmed by 0 bases and V by 9 bases; bases with no gene match: 7.

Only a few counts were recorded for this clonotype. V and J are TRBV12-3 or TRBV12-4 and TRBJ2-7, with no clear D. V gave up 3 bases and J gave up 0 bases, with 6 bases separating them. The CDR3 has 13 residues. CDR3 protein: CASSFAYSYEQYF. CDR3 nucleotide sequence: TGTGCCAGCAGTTTCGCATACTCCTACGAGCAGTACTTC.

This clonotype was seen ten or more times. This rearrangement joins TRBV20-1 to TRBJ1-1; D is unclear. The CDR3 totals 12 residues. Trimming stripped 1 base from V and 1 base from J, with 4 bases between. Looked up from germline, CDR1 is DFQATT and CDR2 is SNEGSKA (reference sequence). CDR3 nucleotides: TGCAGTGCTAGAGCCGGGAACACTGAAGCTTTCTTT. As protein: CSARAGNTEAFF.

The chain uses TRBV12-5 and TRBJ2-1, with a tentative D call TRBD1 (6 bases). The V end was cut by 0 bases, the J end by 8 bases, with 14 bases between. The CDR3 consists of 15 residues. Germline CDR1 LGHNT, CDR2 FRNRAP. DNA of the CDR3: TGTGCTAGTGGTTTGGTACGAGGACAGAGCTATGAGCAGTTCTTC. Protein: CASGLVRGQSYEQFF.

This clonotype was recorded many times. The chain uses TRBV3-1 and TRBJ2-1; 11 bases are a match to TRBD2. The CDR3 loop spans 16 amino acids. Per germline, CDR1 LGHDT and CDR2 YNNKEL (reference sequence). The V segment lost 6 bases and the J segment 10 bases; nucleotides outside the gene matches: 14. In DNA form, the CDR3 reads TGTGCCAGCAGTCAGCCGGGACTAGCGGTAGTCAACGAGCAGTTCTTC. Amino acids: CASSQPGLAVVNEQFF.

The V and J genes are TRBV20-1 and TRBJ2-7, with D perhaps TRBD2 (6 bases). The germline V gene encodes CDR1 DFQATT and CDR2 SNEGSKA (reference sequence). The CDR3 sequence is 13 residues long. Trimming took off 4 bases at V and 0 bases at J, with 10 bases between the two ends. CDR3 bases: TGCAGTGCTAAGGCGGGGTTCTCCTACGAGCAGTACTTC. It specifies CSAKAGFSYEQYF.

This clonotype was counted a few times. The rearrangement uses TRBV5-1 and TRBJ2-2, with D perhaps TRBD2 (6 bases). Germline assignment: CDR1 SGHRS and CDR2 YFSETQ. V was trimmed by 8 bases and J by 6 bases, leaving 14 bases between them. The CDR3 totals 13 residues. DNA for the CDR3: TGCGCCAGTTCCCCACAGCGGGCCGGGGAGCTGTTTTTT. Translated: CASSPQRAGELFF. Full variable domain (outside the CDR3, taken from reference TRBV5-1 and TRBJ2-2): KAGVTQTPRYLIKTRGQQVTLSCSPISGHRSVSWYQQTPGQGLQFLFEYFSETQRNKGNFPGRFSGRQFSNSRSEMNVSTLELGDSALYLCASSPQRAGELFFGEGSRLTVL.

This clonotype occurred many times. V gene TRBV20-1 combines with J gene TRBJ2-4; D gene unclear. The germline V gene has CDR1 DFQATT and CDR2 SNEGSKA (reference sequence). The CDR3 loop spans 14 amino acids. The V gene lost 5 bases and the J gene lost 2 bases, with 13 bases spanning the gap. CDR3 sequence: CSALPTASKNIQYF. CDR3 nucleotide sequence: TGCAGTGCTCTACCTACAGCTTCCAAAAACATTCAGTACTTC.

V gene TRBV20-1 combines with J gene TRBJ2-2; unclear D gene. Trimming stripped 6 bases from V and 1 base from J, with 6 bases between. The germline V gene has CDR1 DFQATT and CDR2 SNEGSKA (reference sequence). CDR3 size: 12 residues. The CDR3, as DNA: TGCAGTGCCCTTATGAACACCGGGGAGCTGTTTTTT. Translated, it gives CSALMNTGELFF.

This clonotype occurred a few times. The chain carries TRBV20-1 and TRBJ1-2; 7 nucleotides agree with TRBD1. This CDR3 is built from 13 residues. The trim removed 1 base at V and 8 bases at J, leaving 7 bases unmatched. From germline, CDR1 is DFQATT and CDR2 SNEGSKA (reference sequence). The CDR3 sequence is CSARVQGGPGYTF. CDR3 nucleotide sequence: TGCAGTGCTAGAGTTCAGGGGGGACCAGGCTACACCTTC.

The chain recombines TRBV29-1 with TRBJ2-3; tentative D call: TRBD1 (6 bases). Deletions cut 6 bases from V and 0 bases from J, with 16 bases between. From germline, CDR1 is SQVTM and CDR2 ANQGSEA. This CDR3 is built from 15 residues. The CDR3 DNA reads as TGCAGCGTAGATCTAGGGGGATCTAGCACAGATACGCAGTATTTT. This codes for CSVDLGGSSTDTQYF.

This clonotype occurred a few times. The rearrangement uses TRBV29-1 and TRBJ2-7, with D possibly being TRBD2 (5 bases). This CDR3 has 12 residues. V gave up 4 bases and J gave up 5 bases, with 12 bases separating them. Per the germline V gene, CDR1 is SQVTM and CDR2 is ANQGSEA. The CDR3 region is CSVVRGAHEQYF. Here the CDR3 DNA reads TGCAGCGTTGTTCGGGGTGCCCACGAGCAGTACTTC.

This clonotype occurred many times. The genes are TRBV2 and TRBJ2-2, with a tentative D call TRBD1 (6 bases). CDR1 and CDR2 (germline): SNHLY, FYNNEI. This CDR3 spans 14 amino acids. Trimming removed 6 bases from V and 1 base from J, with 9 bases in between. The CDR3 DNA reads TGTGCCAGCAGGCCGGGACAGAACACCGGGGAGCTGTTTTTT. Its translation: CASRPGQNTGELFF.

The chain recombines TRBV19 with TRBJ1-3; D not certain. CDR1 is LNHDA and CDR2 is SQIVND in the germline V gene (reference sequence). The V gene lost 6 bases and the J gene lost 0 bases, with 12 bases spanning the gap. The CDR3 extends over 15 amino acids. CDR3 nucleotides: TGTGCCAGTAGGGAGGATCTCAGCTCTGGAAACACCATATATTTT. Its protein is CASREDLSSGNTIYF.